These T cell receptor beta chains were read from a single sample in a study of response to subunit inactivated influenza vaccine. In TCRdb, the RT-PCR reads were re-called with MiXCR into one record per CDR3 protein. This table holds about 780,000 distinct CDR3 sequences, less than 20% found once. The material was PBMCs from blood, obtained roughly 5 days after vaccination. The receptor set was obtained from a man between 50 and 59 years old who received an inactivated influenza vaccine. Each CDR3 is given with its conserved first and last residue. A D gene is named only where the DNA matches it firmly. Rows give clone size only sometimes, using once, few, many, or a class for an expanded clone.

V	D	J	size	DNA	CDR3
TRBV7-6	-	TRBJ2-7	few	TGTGCCAGCAGCAACGGGTACGAGCAGTACTTC	CASSNGYEQYF
TRBV24-1	-	TRBJ2-7	few	TGTGCCACCAGTGATCCGACCGGGTACGAGCAGTACTTC	CATSDPTGYEQYF
TRBV7-2	-	TRBJ1-1	few	TGTGCCAGCAGCTTATCAACTGGGCGCACTGAAGCTTTCTTT	CASSLSTGRTEAFF
TRBV12-3/TRBV12-4	-	TRBJ1-3	-	TGTGCCAGCAGTTTAGGCAGGGCGACTGGAAACACCATATATTTT	CASSLGRATGNTIYF
TRBV20-1	TRBD2	TRBJ2-7	-	TGCAGTGCTAGAGATGGGACTAGCCCGCAGTACTTC	CSARDGTSPQYF
TRBV28	TRBD1	TRBJ1-4	-	TGTGCCAGCACCGGACAGGGTAGCTCTCGTGAAAAACTGTTTTTT	CASTGQGSSREKLFF
TRBV20-1	-	TRBJ1-2	many	TGCAGTGCTAGAGACGACCCCACCACGGGAACCTATGGCTACACCTTC	CSARDDPTTGTYGYTF
TRBV4-1	-	TRBJ2-3	few	TGCGCCAGCAGCCATCCAGGGTACGATACGCAGTATTTT	CASSHPGYDTQYF
TRBV20-1	TRBD2	TRBJ2-5	-	TGCAGTGCTAGGGGGACTAGCGTGCGAGAGACCCAGTACTTC	CSARGTSVRETQYF
TRBV5-1	-	TRBJ2-7	few	TGCGCCAGCAGCTTGGAAAACGGAGGCGAGCAGTACTTC	CASSLENGGEQYF
TRBV9	TRBD1	TRBJ1-2	few	TGTGCCAGCAGCGGGACCGGGACAGGGGATTTTAGCTACACCTTC	CASSGTGTGDFSYTF
TRBV5-1	-	TRBJ2-7	few	TGCGCCAGCAGCTCAAACCTACTAGCAAGCGAGCAGTACTTC	CASSSNLLASEQYF
TRBV9	-	TRBJ1-2	few	TGTGCCAGCAGCGCCCTAATGGGGGAGAATGGCTACACCTTC	CASSALMGENGYTF
TRBV5-5	-	TRBJ1-1	many	TGTGCCAGCAGCTACAACACGGCCTATTCGGCTTTCTTT	CASSYNTAYSAFF
TRBV2	TRBD2	TRBJ2-5	-	TGTGCCAGCAGTGAAGCGGGGACTAGTTGGGAGACCCAGTACTTC	CASSEAGTSWETQYF
TRBV15	-	TRBJ2-7	few	TGTGCCACCAGCAGGACACCGGGACCTGATGGCGAGCAGTACTTC	CATSRTPGPDGEQYF
TRBV29-1	-	TRBJ2-7	many	TGCAGCGTTGTATCCGACAGAAACTACGAGCAGTACTTC	CSVVSDRNYEQYF
TRBV3-1	TRBD2	TRBJ2-6	few	TGTGCCAGCAGAGGCCTAGCGGGACACTCTGGGGCCAACGTCCTGACTTTC	CASRGLAGHSGANVLTF
TRBV20-1	TRBD2	TRBJ2-3	once	TGCAGTGCTAGAGATCTCCGGGGGGTGGAAGATACGCAGTATTTT	CSARDLRGVEDTQYF
TRBV7-2	-	TRBJ2-3	-	TGTGCCAGCAGCTTAAGGGGGAGCCTGTTCACAGATACGCAGTATTTT	CASSLRGSLFTDTQYF
TRBV29-1	TRBD2	TRBJ2-3	-	TGCAGCGTAAGGGGTAGCGGGAAAAGCACAGATACGCAGTATTTT	CSVRGSGKSTDTQYF
TRBV6-2/TRBV6-3	-	TRBJ1-5	few	TGTGCCAGCAGTCCCACAGGGATCCTAGGACAGCCCCAGCATTTT	CASSPTGILGQPQHF
TRBV7-2	-	TRBJ2-7	-	TGTGCCAGCAGCACCAATGTGGGCTACGAGCAGTACTTC	CASSTNVGYEQYF
TRBV2	TRBD1	TRBJ1-5	-	TGTGCCAGCAGTCGGGACAGGAGGCAGCCCCAGCATTTT	CASSRDRRQPQHF
TRBV7-9	-	TRBJ2-2	-	TGTGCCAGCAGCTTACGGGACGGTTACACCGGGGAGCTGTTTTTT	CASSLRDGYTGELFF
TRBV12-3/TRBV12-4	-	TRBJ2-5	-	TGTGCCAGCAGTTTAGGACGGTGGGGAGAGACCCAGTACTTC	CASSLGRWGETQYF
TRBV4-2	-	TRBJ2-7	few	TGTGCCAGCAGCCAGAATCGGGACGCCTACGAGCAGTACTTC	CASSQNRDAYEQYF
TRBV29-1	-	TRBJ2-7	few	TGCAGCGTTGAAGACAGTTTTTCGGGTCGGTACTTC	CSVEDSFSGRYF
TRBV5-1	TRBD1	TRBJ2-3	few	TGCGCCAGCAGCTTGGGGGACAGGGGAGGCGCAGATACGCAGTATTTT	CASSLGDRGGADTQYF
TRBV6-2/TRBV6-3	-	TRBJ2-7	-	TGTGCCAGCCTTAAATGGGAAGGCTACGAGCAGTACTTC	CASLKWEGYEQYF
TRBV3-1	-	TRBJ2-7	-	TGTGCCAGCAGCCAAGGCCTCCCGTCCCACGAGCAGTACTTC	CASSQGLPSHEQYF
TRBV5-1	-	TRBJ2-3	few	TGCGCCAGCAGCTTAGGGGGGAATCGGGCAGATACGCAGTATTTT	CASSLGGNRADTQYF
TRBV20-1	TRBD2	TRBJ2-5	-	TGCAGTGCTAGGGATAGCGGGGTCGGGAGAACCCAGTACTTC	CSARDSGVGRTQYF
TRBV10-3	-	TRBJ1-1	few	TGTGCCATCAGTGACCCTGGACAGATGAACACTGAAGCTTTCTTT	CAISDPGQMNTEAFF
TRBV20-1	-	TRBJ2-7	few	TGCAGTGCTAGGACAGATACCTACGAGCAGTACTTC	CSARTDTYEQYF
TRBV4-2	-	TRBJ2-5	few	TGTGCCAGCAGCCTAGCGGCAGTGTACCAAGAGACCCAGTACTTC	CASSLAAVYQETQYF
TRBV20-1	TRBD2	TRBJ2-2	-	TGCAGTGCTGCGACTAGCGGGAGGGGGTCCGGGGAGCTGTTTTTT	CSAATSGRGSGELFF
TRBV7-2	TRBD2	TRBJ2-7	-	TGTGCCAGCACCCTAGCGGGGCCTCGCGAGCAGTACTTC	CASTLAGPREQYF
TRBV11-2	TRBD2	TRBJ2-3	-	TGTGCCAGCAGCCTTAGAGGAGCCGCGACTAGCGTTACAGATACGCAGTATTTT	CASSLRGAATSVTDTQYF
TRBV10-3	-	TRBJ2-7	many	TGTGCCATCAGTGAGTCGTCAGGAGGCTACGAGCAGTACTTC	CAISESSGGYEQYF
TRBV20-1	-	TRBJ1-2	few	TGCAGTGCTAGAGATCTCGGGGGGATGGAGGCTAACTATGGCTACACCTTC	CSARDLGGMEANYGYTF
TRBV4-3	-	TRBJ1-2	-	TGCGCCAGCAGCCAAGGGTTCCTCTATGGCTACACCTTC	CASSQGFLYGYTF
TRBV28	TRBD1	TRBJ2-7	many	TGTGCCAGCAGTCCTATGACAGGGAGTTACGAGCAGTACTTC	CASSPMTGSYEQYF
TRBV12-3/TRBV12-4	-	TRBJ2-7	many	TGTGCCAGCAGTCGTAAACCCTGGGACCCTTACGAGCAGTACTTC	CASSRKPWDPYEQYF
TRBV20-1	TRBD1	TRBJ2-1	few	TGCAGTGCTAGAGCCCGGACAGGGAGCTTCTACAATGAGCAGTTCTTC	CSARARTGSFYNEQFF
TRBV28	-	TRBJ2-2	-	TGTGCCACCCAAACCCCTAGCAATAGCGGACTAAACACCGGGGAGCTGTTTTTT	CATQTPSNSGLNTGELFF
TRBV11-2	-	TRBJ2-5	-	TGTGCCAGCAGCTTAGCAGTCGGCCAGGGTAAAGAGACCCAGTACTTC	CASSLAVGQGKETQYF
TRBV5-1	-	TRBJ2-2	once	TGCGCCAGCAGCTTGGGGGCCAGCACCACCGGGGAGCTGTTTTTT	CASSLGASTTGELFF
TRBV11-2	-	TRBJ2-1	few	TGTGCCAGCAGCTTAGTTGCGACTAGTCACAATGAGCAGTTCTTC	CASSLVATSHNEQFF
TRBV15	-	TRBJ2-2	few	TGTGCCACCAGCAGCGCCGACAGGAACACCGGGGAGCTGTTTTTT	CATSSADRNTGELFF
TRBV20-1	TRBD1	TRBJ2-7	few	TGCAGTGCTAGAGAGCAGGGGGCGTCCTACGAGCAGTACTTC	CSAREQGASYEQYF
TRBV5-1	-	TRBJ2-7	-	TGCGCCAGCAGCGGTGGGACGGCATCTCCCCTGGGGCAGTACTTC	CASSGGTASPLGQYF